This T cell receptor beta chain was obtained from a study of shared clonotypes between healthy human individuals. Findings and limits, study-wide: Only blood underwent sampling, and tissue repertoires likely differ. Shared clonotypes: about 4.6% naive CD4, under 4% naive CD8, less than 2.5% memory CD4, over 0.3% memory CD8. Incomplete sequencing of sorted subsets was indicated by rarefaction despite large depth.

Germline V gives CDR1 SEHNR, CDR2 FQNEAQ (reference sequence). V lost 1 base and J 10 bases, leaving 14 bases between the germline ends. The CDR3 extends over 14 amino acids. Comment on this clone: Its cognate antigen is unknown.

Sequencing used immunoSEQ multiplex PCR; TCRdb keeps in-frame clones, though not all of them. Among 1.5 million to 1.9 million clones listed, 95% to 99% were seen once. The clonotype originates from a man aged 25-45 years in good health. Sample: naive CD4+ T cells sorted from blood. Subset reported: CD45RA+ positively selected. The rearrangement links TRBV7-9 to TRBJ2-1, with D perhaps TRBD1 or TRBD2 (6 bases each). As DNA, the CDR3 is TGTGCCAGCAGCTTAGGTTTGGGGGGCGGGGAGCAGTTCTTC. This gives the protein CASSLGLGGGEQFF.